Listed below are T cell receptor beta chains from one sample, sequenced in a study of blood T cells in healthy people across ages. TCRdb reprocessed the 5' RACE reads via MiXCR and lists one record per CDR3 protein. Here the sample spans about 1,500,000 distinct CDR3 sequences, 28% being singletons. Sequencing was performed on blood. All receptors derive from a young woman in good health. Both conserved end residues are part of each CDR3. The D gene is left open where the match is weak. Part of the rows lack a size; the others show once, few, many or a class for expanded clones.

d_call j_call v_call clone_size cdr3_length cdr3_aa cdr3_nt
- TRBJ2-5 TRBV7-2 few 14 CASQGRLTYNEQYF TGTGCCAGCCAGGGGCGGCTTACCTATAATGAGCAGTACTTC
- TRBJ1-6 TRBV6-5 few 16 CASTRTRGSYNSPLHF TGTGCCAGCACCAGGACTCGGGGCTCCTATAATTCACCCCTCCACTTT
- TRBJ2-5 TRBV7-2 few 13 CASSLIEQETQYF TGTGCCAGCAGCTTAATAGAACAGGAGACCCAGTACTTC
- TRBJ1-2 TRBV10-2 many 15 CASSPGTLTGYGYTF TGCGCCAGCAGCCCCGGGACCCTAACTGGATATGGCTACACCTTC
TRBD1 TRBJ1-2 TRBV29-1 few 14 CSVEALGQGYGYTF TGCAGCGTTGAAGCCCTCGGACAGGGCTATGGCTACACCTTC
- TRBJ2-3 TRBV5-6 - 13 CASSSEETDTQYF TGTGCCAGCAGCTCGGAGGAAACAGATACGCAGTATTTT
TRBD2 TRBJ2-7 TRBV27 - 19 CASSSTAVVGLAGSYEQYF TGTGCCAGCAGTTCAACCGCCGTTGTGGGACTAGCCGGGTCCTACGAGCAGTACTTC
- TRBJ2-1 TRBV21-1 - 13 CASSKRIGTPQFF TGTGCCAGCAGCAAACGGATTGGGACTCCGCAGTTCTTC
- TRBJ2-7 TRBV29-1 many 16 CSVVEAMGGVTGEQYF TGCAGCGTTGTCGAAGCCATGGGGGGCGTAACGGGTGAGCAGTACTTC
- TRBJ2-5 TRBV10-3 many 13 CAISEDDQETQYF TGTGCCATCAGTGAGGATGACCAAGAGACCCAGTACTTC
TRBD1 TRBJ1-2 TRBV12-3/TRBV12-4 - 16 CASSLTGGASKYGYTF TGTGCCAGCAGTTTGACAGGGGGCGCTTCGAAGTATGGCTACACCTTC
TRBD1 TRBJ2-1 TRBV7-2 - 16 CASSPQGRSSYNEQFF TGTGCCAGCAGCCCACAGGGGCGGAGCTCCTACAATGAGCAGTTCTTC
TRBD2 TRBJ2-3 TRBV4-1 once 16 CASRQIGGGSGDTQYF TGCGCCAGCAGGCAAATAGGCGGGGGGTCCGGGGATACGCAGTATTTT
- TRBJ2-6 TRBV6-1 once 16 CASRVQAISGANVLTF TGTGCCAGCAGAGTACAGGCGATCTCTGGGGCCAACGTCCTGACTTTC
- TRBJ1-2 TRBV28 - 16 CASSFGGAPLGYGYTF TGTGCCAGCAGTTTCGGGGGCGCCCCATTAGGCTATGGCTACACCTTC
- TRBJ2-1 TRBV12-3/TRBV12-4 few 14 CASRTTGGPNEQFF TGTGCCAGCAGGACAACCGGGGGGCCCAATGAGCAGTTCTTC
- TRBJ2-3 TRBV10-3 few 16 CAISPTEAGTRDTQYF TGTGCCATCAGTCCCACAGAGGCGGGGACCCGGGATACGCAGTATTTT
- TRBJ2-3 TRBV9 few 14 CASSGGRSTDTQYF TGTGCCAGCAGCGGTGGTAGAAGCACAGATACGCAGTATTTT
TRBD2 TRBJ2-3 TRBV20-1 - 15 CSARNYGGGTDTQYF TGCAGTGCTAGAAATTACGGGGGGGGCACAGATACTCAGTATTTT
- TRBJ1-1 TRBV20-1 - 12 CSATSKNTGAFF TGCAGTGCCACGTCGAAGAACACTGGAGCTTTCTTT
TRBD2 TRBJ2-5 TRBV11-2 - 18 CASNGWTSGRGGRETQYF TGTGCCAGTAACGGTTGGACTAGCGGGAGAGGGGGGCGAGAGACCCAGTACTTC
TRBD2 TRBJ2-1 TRBV6-2/TRBV6-3 many 16 CASNPAGARSYNEQFF TGTGCCAGCAACCCAGCGGGAGCGCGCTCCTACAATGAGCAGTTCTTC
- TRBJ2-7 TRBV5-1 - 13 CASSTERGYEQCF TGCGCCAGCAGCACAGAACGGGGCTACGAGCAGTGCTTC
- TRBJ2-7 TRBV9 - 15 CASSLGWTENYEQYF TGTGCCAGCAGCCTCGGGTGGACAGAGAACTACGAGCAGTACTTC
- TRBJ1-6 TRBV20-1 - 15 CSASWRGTHNSPLHF TGCAGTGCTAGTTGGAGGGGGACCCATAATTCACCCCTCCACTTT
TRBD2 TRBJ2-7 TRBV6-5 - 16 CASSFGTSLVGYEQYF TGTGCCAGCAGTTTTGGGACTAGCCTCGTGGGGTACGAGCAGTACTTC
- TRBJ1-2 TRBV12-3/TRBV12-4 - 14 CASTFGVGSVGYTF TGTGCCAGCACCTTCGGAGTAGGGTCGGTTGGCTACACCTTC
- TRBJ2-1 TRBV20-1 - 15 CSARREGGGQETQFF TGCAGTGCTAGACGCGAGGGAGGTGGACAAGAGACCCAGTTCTTC
- TRBJ1-1 TRBV9 - 12 CASSVEQGEAFF TGTGCCAGCAGCGTAGAGCAGGGAGAAGCTTTCTTT
- TRBJ2-1 TRBV9 few 15 CASSAAERGYNEQFF TGTGCCAGCAGCGCCGCCGAGAGAGGTTACAATGAGCAGTTCTTC
TRBD1 TRBJ1-1 TRBV6-5 - 14 CASSRNRGLTEAFF TGTGCCAGCAGTCGCAACAGGGGGCTTACTGAAGCTTTCTTT
- TRBJ2-3 TRBV3-1 few 16 CASSQDSAGPAKTQYF TGTGCCAGCAGCCAAGATTCGGCGGGGCCTGCCAAGACGCAGTATTTT
- TRBJ1-2 TRBV10-3 few 12 CAISDADYGYTF TGTGCCATCAGTGATGCCGACTATGGCTACACCTTC
TRBD2 TRBJ2-1 TRBV29-1 many 15 CSVGGPSGGVNEQFF TGCAGCGTTGGGGGCCCTAGCGGGGGGGTGAATGAGCAGTTCTTC
- TRBJ1-1 TRBV7-2 - 16 CASSLITAGVNTEAFF TGTGCCAGCAGCTTAATTACGGCGGGGGTTAACACTGAAGCTTTCTTT
TRBD1 TRBJ2-7 TRBV30 - 13 CAGRGTGNYEQYF TGTGCCGGGAGAGGGACAGGGAACTACGAGCAGTACTTC
- TRBJ2-7 TRBV6-5 few 14 CASGWPQGGYEQYF TGTGCCAGCGGATGGCCTCAAGGGGGGTACGAGCAGTACTTC
- TRBJ1-5 TRBV6-2/TRBV6-3 - 18 CASSYSSIREEGNQPQHF TGTGCCAGCAGTTACTCGAGTATCAGGGAGGAGGGCAATCAGCCCCAGCATTTT
TRBD1 TRBJ2-1 TRBV20-1 - 13 CSATGTGYNEQFF TGCAGTGCTACCGGGACAGGGTACAATGAGCAGTTCTTC
TRBD1 TRBJ1-2 TRBV5-1 - 14 CASSLAGRGESYTF TGCGCCAGCAGCTTGGCCGGCAGGGGGGAGAGCTACACCTTC
- TRBJ2-3 TRBV24-1 - 12 CATRGVEDTQYF TGTGCCACCAGGGGGGTGGAAGATACGCAGTATTTT
- TRBJ2-5 TRBV5-1 - 14 CASSWEDPGFGQYF TGCGCCAGCAGCTGGGAGGACCCTGGTTTCGGGCAGTACTTC
- TRBJ2-5 TRBV12-3/TRBV12-4 many 13 CASRRLVGETQYF TGTGCCAGCAGGCGACTAGTAGGGGAGACCCAGTACTTC
- TRBJ1-2 TRBV7-9 few 15 CASSYPGTGFRSYTF TGTGCCAGCAGCTACCCTGGAACAGGGTTTCGCAGCTACACCTTC
- TRBJ2-1 TRBV7-9 many 15 CASSSGDGAYNEQFF TGTGCCAGCAGCTCCGGAGATGGGGCCTACAATGAGCAGTTCTTC
TRBD1 TRBJ1-2 TRBV20-1 - 14 CSASGATGDYGYTF TGCAGTGCTAGCGGCGCTACAGGGGACTATGGCTACACCTTC
TRBD2 TRBJ2-5 TRBV6-6 - 16 CASSYASGGPQETQYF TGTGCCAGCAGTTACGCTAGCGGGGGGCCCCAAGAGACCCAGTACTTC
- TRBJ2-3 TRBV5-1 - 15 CASSLEDKRTDTQYF TGCGCCAGCAGCTTGGAGGACAAGCGCACAGATACGCAGTATTTT
TRBD2 TRBJ2-1 TRBV19 - 15 CASSIEGGRNNEQFF TGTGCCAGTAGTATAGAGGGCGGGAGAAACAATGAGCAGTTCTTC
TRBD2 TRBJ2-1 TRBV10-3 - 15 CAISAGLANLNEQFF TGTGCCATCAGTGCTGGACTAGCGAATCTTAATGAGCAGTTCTTC
- TRBJ2-7 TRBV25-1 few 14 CASSASGIDYEQYF TGTGCCAGCAGTGCATCCGGGATTGACTACGAGCAGTACTTC
- TRBJ2-1 TRBV6-6 - 15 CASSYSGRVFDEQFF TGTGCCAGCAGTTACTCGGGCAGGGTGTTCGATGAGCAGTTCTTC
- TRBJ2-6 TRBV20-1 - 13 CSVRPPGANVLTF TGCAGTGTTCGGCCTCCTGGGGCCAACGTCCTGACTTTC
TRBD1 TRBJ1-2 TRBV10-3 - 15 CAISEPDRDDYGYTF TGTGCCATCAGTGAGCCGGACAGGGACGACTATGGCTACACCTTC
TRBD1 TRBJ1-4 TRBV12-3/TRBV12-4 - 15 CASRGSGTGGEKLFF TGTGCCAGCAGGGGCTCCGGGACAGGGGGTGAAAAACTGTTTTTT